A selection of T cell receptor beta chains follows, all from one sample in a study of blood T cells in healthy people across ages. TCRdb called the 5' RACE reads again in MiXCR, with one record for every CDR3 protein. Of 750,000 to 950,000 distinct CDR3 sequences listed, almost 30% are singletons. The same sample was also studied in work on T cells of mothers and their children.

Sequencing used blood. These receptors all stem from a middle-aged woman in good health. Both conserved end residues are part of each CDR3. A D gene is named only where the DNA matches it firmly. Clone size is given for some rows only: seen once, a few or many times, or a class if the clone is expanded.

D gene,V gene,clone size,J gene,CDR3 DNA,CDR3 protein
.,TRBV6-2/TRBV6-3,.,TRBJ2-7,TGTGCCAGCAGGGGGAAAGTGGGGGCTAGACGCAATGAGCAGTACTTC,CASRGKVGARRNEQYF
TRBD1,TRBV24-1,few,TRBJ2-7,TGTGCCACCGCGAACCTAAGGGACAGGGACGACGAGCAGTACTTC,CATANLRDRDDEQYF
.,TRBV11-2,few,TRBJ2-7,TGTGCCAGCAGGTTAGCGGTCGGGGTCAGCTCCTACGAGCAGTACTTC,CASRLAVGVSSYEQYF
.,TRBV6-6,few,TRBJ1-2,TGTGCCAGCAGCCCGGGGAGGGGATTTGGCTACACCTTC,CASSPGRGFGYTF
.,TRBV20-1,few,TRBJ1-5,TGCAGTGCCCGGAACTACGCGGGCTATCAGCCCCAGCATTTT,CSARNYAGYQPQHF
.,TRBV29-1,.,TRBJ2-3,TGCAGCGTTTTTTCGAGCACAGATACGCAGTATTTT,CSVFSSTDTQYF
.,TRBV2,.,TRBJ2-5,TGTGCCCGCAGTCTAGAAGAGACCCAGTACTTC,CARSLEETQYF
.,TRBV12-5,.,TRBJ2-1,TGTGCTAGTGGTTCGGCCCTCGGACGGGGTGACAATGAGCAGTTCTTC,CASGSALGRGDNEQFF
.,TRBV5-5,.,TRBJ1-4,TGTGCCAGCAGCGATATGGCAGGCGCGAGCGGAAAACTGTTTTTT,CASSDMAGASGKLFF
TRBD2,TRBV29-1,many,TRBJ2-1,TGCAGCGTTGAAGCTAGACTAGCCCACAATGAGCAGTTCTTC,CSVEARLAHNEQFF
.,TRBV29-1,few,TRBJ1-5,TGCAGCGCTACCCAGGGCCAGAATCAGCCCCAGCATTTT,CSATQGQNQPQHF
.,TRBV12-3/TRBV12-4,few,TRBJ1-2,TGTGCCAGCAGGGGGGAGCGGGCCCACGGGTACTATGGCTACACCTTC,CASRGERAHGYYGYTF
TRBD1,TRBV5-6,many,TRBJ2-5,TGTGCCAGCAGAATACAGGGGTTGGGGGATGTGGAGTACTTC,CASRIQGLGDVEYF
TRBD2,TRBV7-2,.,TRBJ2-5,TGTGCCAACAGCTTAGTGGGACTAGAGCAGTACTTC,CANSLVGLEQYF
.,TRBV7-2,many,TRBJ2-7,TGTGCCAGCAGCTCCCGGCGGGGGCCGACCTACGAGCAGTACTTC,CASSSRRGPTYEQYF
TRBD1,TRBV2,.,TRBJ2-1,TGTGCCAGCAGTGATGAAGGGACAGGGGAAAGGTCCTACAATGAGCAGTTCTTC,CASSDEGTGERSYNEQFF
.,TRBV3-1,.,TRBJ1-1,TGTGCCAGCAGCCAGAGACAGGATGAAGCTTTCTTT,CASSQRQDEAFF
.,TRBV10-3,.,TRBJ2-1,TGTGCCACGGCAGGGGTCTTGTTTAATGAGCAGTTCTTC,CATAGVLFNEQFF